The T cell receptor beta chain described here comes from a study of PD-1 blockade in classical Hodgkin lymphoma. Using immunoSEQ multiplex PCR, the repertoire was profiled, and TCRdb retains in-frame clones only, with some absent. Of roughly 96,000 clones listed, about 93% are singletons. Comment on this clone: Its antigen remains unidentified.

Study outcomes and limitations: TCR diversity in CD4+, not CD8+, cells rose significantly by C4D1. Newly diagnosed patients were reported to start with lower TCR diversity than healthy donors.

Time point specified: cycle 4 day 1 (C4D1), after more than 5 weeks of nivolumab. Patients all relapsed after autologous stem cell transplantation, and there was variation in brentuximab vedotin exposure. Complete response, partial response or progressive disease constituted the best responses recorded. Germline CDR1 and CDR2: MNHNS and SASEGT. The CDR3 extends over 14 amino acids. With 9 bases clipped from V and 7 bases from J, the junction kept 10 bases outside the gene matches. This rearrangement joins TRBV6-1 to TRBJ2-7; the match to TRBD1 covers 12 bases. This TCR was sampled from a human donor with classical Hodgkin lymphoma. The sequenced sample was peripheral blood mononuclear cells (PBMCs), obtained before the fourth cycle of nivolumab. The CDR3 DNA is TGTGCCAGTTCCCGGGACAGGGGGCTCGAAGAGCAGTACTTC. It yields the protein CASSRDRGLEEQYF.